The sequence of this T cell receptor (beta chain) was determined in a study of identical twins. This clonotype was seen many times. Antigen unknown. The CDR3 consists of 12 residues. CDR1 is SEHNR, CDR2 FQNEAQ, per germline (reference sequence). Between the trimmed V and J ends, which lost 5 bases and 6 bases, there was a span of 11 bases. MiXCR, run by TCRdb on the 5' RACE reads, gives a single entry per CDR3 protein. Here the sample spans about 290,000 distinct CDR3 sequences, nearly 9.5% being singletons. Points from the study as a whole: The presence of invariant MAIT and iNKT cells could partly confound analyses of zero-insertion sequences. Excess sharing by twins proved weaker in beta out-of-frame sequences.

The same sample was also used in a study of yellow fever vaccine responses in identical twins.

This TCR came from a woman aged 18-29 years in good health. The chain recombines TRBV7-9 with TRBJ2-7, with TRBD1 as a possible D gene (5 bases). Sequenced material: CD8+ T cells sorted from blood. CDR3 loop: CASSPPDIEQYF. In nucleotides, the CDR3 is TGTGCCAGCAGCCCGCCGGACATCGAGCAGTACTTC. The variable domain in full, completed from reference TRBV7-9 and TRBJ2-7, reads DTGVSQNPRHKITKRGQNVTFRCDPISEHNRLYWYRQTLGQGPEFLTYFQNEAQLEKSRLLSDRFSAERPKGSFSTLEIQRTEQGDSAMYLCASSPPDIEQYFGPGTRLTVT.